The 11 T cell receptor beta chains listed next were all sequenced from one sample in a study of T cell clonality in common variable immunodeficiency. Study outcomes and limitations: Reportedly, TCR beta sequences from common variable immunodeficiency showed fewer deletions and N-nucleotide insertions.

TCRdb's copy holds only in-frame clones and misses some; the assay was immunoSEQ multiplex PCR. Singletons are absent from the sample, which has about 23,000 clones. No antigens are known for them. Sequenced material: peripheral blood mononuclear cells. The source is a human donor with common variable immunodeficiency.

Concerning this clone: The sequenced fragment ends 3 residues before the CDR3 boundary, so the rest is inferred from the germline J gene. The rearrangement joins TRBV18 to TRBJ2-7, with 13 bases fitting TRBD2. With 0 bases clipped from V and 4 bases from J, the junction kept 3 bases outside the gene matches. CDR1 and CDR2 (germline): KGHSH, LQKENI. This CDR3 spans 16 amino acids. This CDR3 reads CASSPPTSGRRYEQYF. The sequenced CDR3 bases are TGTGCCAGCTCACCACCGACTAGCGGGAGGAGGTACGAG.

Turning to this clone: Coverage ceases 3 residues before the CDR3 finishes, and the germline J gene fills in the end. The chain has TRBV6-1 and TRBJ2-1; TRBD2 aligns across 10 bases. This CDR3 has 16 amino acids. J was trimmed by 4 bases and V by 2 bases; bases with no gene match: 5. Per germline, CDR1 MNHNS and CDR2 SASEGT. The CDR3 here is CASSESSSGGYNEQFF. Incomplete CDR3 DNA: TGTGCCAGCAGTGAAAGTTCTAGCGGGGGTTACAATGAG.

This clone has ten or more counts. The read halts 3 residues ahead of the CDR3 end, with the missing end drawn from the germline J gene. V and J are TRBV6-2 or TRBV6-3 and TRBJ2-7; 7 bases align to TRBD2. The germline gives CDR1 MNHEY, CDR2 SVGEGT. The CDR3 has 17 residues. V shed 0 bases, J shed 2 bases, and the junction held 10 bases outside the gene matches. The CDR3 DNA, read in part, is TGTGCCAGCAGTTACTCAAGTCCGGGGGGAGTGGCCTACGAG. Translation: CASSYSSPGGVAYE. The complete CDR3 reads CASSYSSPGGVAYEQYF.

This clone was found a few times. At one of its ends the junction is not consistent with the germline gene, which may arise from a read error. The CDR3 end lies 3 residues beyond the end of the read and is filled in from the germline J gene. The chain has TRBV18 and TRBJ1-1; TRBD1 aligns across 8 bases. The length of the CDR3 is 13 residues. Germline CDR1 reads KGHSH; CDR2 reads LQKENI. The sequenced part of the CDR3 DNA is TGTGCCAGCTCCCCACAGGGGGGGACTGAA. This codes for CASSPQGGTE. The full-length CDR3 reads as CASSPQGGTEAFF.

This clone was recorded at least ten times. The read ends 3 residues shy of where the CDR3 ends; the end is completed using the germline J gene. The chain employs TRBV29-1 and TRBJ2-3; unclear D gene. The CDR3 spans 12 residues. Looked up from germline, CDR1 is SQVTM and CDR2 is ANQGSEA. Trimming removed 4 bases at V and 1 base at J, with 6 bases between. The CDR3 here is CSVGVGTDTQYF. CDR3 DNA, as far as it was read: TGCAGCGTTGGTGTCGGCACAGATACG.

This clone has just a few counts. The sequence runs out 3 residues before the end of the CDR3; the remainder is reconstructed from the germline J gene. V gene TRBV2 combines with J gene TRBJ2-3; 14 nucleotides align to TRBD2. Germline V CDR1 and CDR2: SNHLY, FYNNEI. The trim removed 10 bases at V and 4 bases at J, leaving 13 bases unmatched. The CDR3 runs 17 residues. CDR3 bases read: TGTGCCACCAGGGGCCCGGGACTAGCGGGAGTCTCAGATACG. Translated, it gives CATRGPGLAGVSDT. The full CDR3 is CATRGPGLAGVSDTQYF.

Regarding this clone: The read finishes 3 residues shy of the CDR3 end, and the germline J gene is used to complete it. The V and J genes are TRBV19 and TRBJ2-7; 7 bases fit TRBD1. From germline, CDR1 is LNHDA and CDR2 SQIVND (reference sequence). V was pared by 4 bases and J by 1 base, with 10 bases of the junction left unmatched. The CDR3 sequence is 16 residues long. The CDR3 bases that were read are TGTGCCAGTAGTACCGTCCCGGGACAGCTGTCCTACGAG. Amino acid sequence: CASSTVPGQLSYE. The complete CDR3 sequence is CASSTVPGQLSYEQYF.

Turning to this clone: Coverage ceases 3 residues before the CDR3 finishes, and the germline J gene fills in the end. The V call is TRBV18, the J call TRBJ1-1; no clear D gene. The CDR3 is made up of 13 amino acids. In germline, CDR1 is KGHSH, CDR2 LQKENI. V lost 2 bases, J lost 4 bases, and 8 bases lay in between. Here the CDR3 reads CASSPGPATEAFF. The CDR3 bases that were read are TGTGCCAGCTCACCAGGGCCGGCCACTGAA.

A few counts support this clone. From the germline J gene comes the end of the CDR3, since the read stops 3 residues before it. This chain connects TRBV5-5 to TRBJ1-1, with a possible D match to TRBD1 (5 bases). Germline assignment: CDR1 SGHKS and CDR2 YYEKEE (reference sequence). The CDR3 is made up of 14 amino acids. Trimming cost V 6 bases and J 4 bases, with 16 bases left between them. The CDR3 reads CASNVDSAPTEAFF. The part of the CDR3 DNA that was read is TGTGCCAGCAATGTTGACAGCGCTCCCACTGAA.

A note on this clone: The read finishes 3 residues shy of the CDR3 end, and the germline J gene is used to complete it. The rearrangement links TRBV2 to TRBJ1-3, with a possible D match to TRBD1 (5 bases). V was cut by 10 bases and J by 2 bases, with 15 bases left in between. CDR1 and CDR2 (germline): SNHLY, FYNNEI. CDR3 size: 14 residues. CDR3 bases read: TGTGCCACTCAGGCAGGGATCCCTGGAAACACC. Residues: CATQAGIPGNT. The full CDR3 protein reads CATQAGIPGNTIYF. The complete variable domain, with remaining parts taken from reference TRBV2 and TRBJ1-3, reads EPEVTQTPSHQVTQMGQEVILRCVPISNHLYFYWYRQILGQKVEFLVSFYNNEISEKSEIFDDQFSVERPDGSNFTLKIRSTKLEDSAMYFCATQAGIPGNTIYFGEGSWLTVV.

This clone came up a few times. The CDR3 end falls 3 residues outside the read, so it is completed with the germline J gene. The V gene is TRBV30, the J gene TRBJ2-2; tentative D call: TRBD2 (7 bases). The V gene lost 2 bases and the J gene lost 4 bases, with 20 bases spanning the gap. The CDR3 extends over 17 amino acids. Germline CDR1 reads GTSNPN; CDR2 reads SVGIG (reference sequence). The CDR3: CAWSNNIGGAGTGELFF. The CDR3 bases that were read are TGTGCCTGGAGTAATAATATAGGGGGGGCCGGCACCGGGGAG.